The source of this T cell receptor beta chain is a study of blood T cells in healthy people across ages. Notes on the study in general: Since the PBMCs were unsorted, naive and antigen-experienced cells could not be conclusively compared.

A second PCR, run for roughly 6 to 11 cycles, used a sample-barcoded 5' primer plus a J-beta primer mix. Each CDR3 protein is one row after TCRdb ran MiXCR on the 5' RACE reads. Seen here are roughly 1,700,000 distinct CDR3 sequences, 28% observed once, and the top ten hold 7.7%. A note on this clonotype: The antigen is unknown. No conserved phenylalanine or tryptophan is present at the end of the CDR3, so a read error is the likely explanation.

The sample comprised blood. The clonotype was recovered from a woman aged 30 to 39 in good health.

Written as DNA, the CDR3 is TGTGCCAGCAGCCATGTGTCCGGGGGGGCCGTCGGGGAGCTGTTTTGT. It encodes CASSHVSGGAVGELFC. This sequence joins TRBV7-9 and TRBJ2-2; 8 bases map to TRBD2. Germline V gives CDR1 SEHNR, CDR2 FQNEAQ (reference sequence). The trim removed 5 bases at V and 7 bases at J, leaving 12 bases unmatched. CDR3 size: 16 residues.